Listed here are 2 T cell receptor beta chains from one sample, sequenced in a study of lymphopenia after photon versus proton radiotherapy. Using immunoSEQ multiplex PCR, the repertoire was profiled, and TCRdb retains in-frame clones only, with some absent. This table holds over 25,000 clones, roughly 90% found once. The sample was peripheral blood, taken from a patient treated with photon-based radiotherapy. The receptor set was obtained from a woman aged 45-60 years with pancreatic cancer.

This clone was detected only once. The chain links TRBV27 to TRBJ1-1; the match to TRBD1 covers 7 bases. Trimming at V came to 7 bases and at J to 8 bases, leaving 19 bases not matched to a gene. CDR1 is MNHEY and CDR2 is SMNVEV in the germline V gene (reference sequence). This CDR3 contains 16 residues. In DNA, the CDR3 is TGTGCCAGCACCGGGAACAAGAGACAGGGCCTTCTAGAAGCTTTCTTT. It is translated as CASTGNKRQGLLEAFF.

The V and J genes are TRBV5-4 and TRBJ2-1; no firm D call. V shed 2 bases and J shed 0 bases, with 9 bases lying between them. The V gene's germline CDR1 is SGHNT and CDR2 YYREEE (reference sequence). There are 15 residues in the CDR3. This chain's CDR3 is CASSFQSFSYNEQFF. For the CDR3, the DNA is TGTGCCAGCAGCTTCCAGTCCTTCTCCTACAATGAGCAGTTCTTC.